The sequence of this T cell receptor (beta chain) was determined in a study of response to subunit inactivated influenza vaccine. Study-wide results and caveats: Researchers suggested that each seasonal influenza vaccination recruits few new T cells.

The CDR3 is 16 amino acids. The V and J ends lost 7 bases and 4 bases respectively, with 22 bases between them. The germline gives CDR1 LNHDA, CDR2 SQIVND (reference sequence). As to this clonotype: Its antigen is as yet unknown.

MiXCR, applied by TCRdb to the RT-PCR reads, yields one record per CDR3 protein. The sample contains about 830,000 distinct CDR3 sequences, about 18% of which appear only once. This chain connects TRBV19 to TRBJ1-2; no clear D. The sequencing used PBMCs from blood, collected around 5 days after vaccination. This clonotype was obtained from a man in his forties or fifties who received an inactivated influenza vaccine. This CDR3 reads CASTSLGRPGGYGYTF. CDR3 in DNA: TGTGCCAGTACCTCCCTTGGTCGGCCAGGAGGCTATGGCTACACCTTC.